A selection of T cell receptor beta chains follows, all from one sample in a study of beta chain features in type 1 diabetes. Clones were read by immunoSEQ multiplex PCR, and TCRdb kept only the in-frame ones, dropping some. The sample lists roughly 50,000 clones; 35% to 55% were seen once. The sample was stem cell memory CD4+ T cells from blood. These receptors were collected from a man aged 30 to 45 with type 1 diabetes. Both conserved end residues are part of each CDR3. The D gene is left open where the match is weak. Some rows mark clone size as missing; the rest say once, few, many or name a class of expanded clone.

TRBV1	TRBJ1-2	NA	NA	CTSSNTGENYGYTF	TGCACCAGCAGCAATACAGGAGAGAACTATGGCTACACCTTC
TRBV29-1	TRBJ2-1	few	TRBD2	CSAQPGTRGIYNEQFF	TGCAGCGCCCAACCCGGGACTAGGGGGATCTACAATGAGCAGTTCTTC
TRBV5-1	TRBJ1-2	few	TRBD1	CASSKGQNYGYTF	TGCGCCAGCAGCAAGGGACAGAACTATGGCTACACCTTC
TRBV11-3	TRBJ2-7	NA	NA	CASSPTARGEQYF	TGTGCCAGCAGCCCCACGGCTCGGGGCGAGCAGTACTTC
TRBV18	TRBJ2-6	NA	NA	CASSPQGTGTGANVLTF	TGTGCCAGCTCACCGCAGGGAACGGGTACTGGGGCCAACGTCCTGACTTTC
TRBV7-2	TRBJ2-3	NA	TRBD2	CASSPRLAGGSDTQYF	TGTGCCAGCAGTCCTCGACTAGCGGGAGGTTCAGATACGCAGTATTTT
TRBV10-3	TRBJ2-7	once	NA	CAISEKYKVRSGEQYF	TGTGCCATCAGTGAAAAATACAAGGTTCGTAGCGGCGAGCAGTACTTC
TRBV5-4	TRBJ1-2	NA	TRBD1	CASSPGQGRGYGYTF	TGTGCCAGCAGCCCGGGACAGGGCCGCGGCTATGGCTACACCTTC
TRBV11-3	TRBJ2-2	NA	NA	CASSPRVGGTGELFF	TGTGCCAGCAGCCCGAGGGTTGGCGGGACCGGGGAGCTGTTTTTT
TRBV19	TRBJ2-1	NA	TRBD2	CASSNPYGRADNEQFF	TGTGCCAGTAGTAACCCCTACGGGAGGGCCGACAATGAGCAGTTCTTC
TRBV30	TRBJ2-1	NA	TRBD2	CAWTSGRASYNEQFF	TGTGCCTGGACTAGCGGGAGGGCTTCCTACAATGAGCAGTTCTTC
TRBV21-1	TRBJ2-3	NA	NA	CASRTSGSTDTQYF	TGTGCCAGCAGGACTAGCGGGAGCACAGATACGCAGTATTTT
TRBV7-9	TRBJ2-6	NA	NA	CASSLGGRRSGANVLTF	TGTGCCAGCAGCTTAGGGGGCCGTCGCTCTGGGGCCAACGTCCTGACTTTC
TRBV23-1	TRBJ1-5	NA	TRBD1	CASSQIGTGGNQPQHF	TGCGCCAGCAGTCAAATCGGGACAGGGGGCAATCAGCCCCAGCATTTT
TRBV7-8	TRBJ2-1	NA	TRBD1	CASSSALSGGVEQFF	TGTGCCAGCAGCTCTGCCCTTTCAGGGGGCGTTGAGCAGTTCTTC
TRBV10-3	TRBJ2-3	few	NA	CAISESGLTDTQYF	TGTGCCATCAGTGAGTCGGGACTCACAGATACGCAGTATTTT
TRBV7-2	TRBJ1-1	NA	TRBD1	CASSLVFDRGYFVNTEAFF	TGTGCCAGCAGCTTAGTTTTTGACAGGGGGTATTTTGTGAACACTGAAGCTTTCTTT
TRBV28	TRBJ2-1	NA	TRBD2	CASSYGGLARENEQFF	TGTGCCAGCAGTTATGGGGGACTAGCGAGGGAGAATGAGCAGTTCTTC
TRBV28	TRBJ1-5	few	NA	CASDILSQPQHF	TGTGCCAGCGATATTCTATCTCAGCCCCAGCATTTT
TRBV29-1	TRBJ1-2	few	TRBD1	CSVEERDRGDGYTF	TGCAGCGTTGAAGAGCGGGACAGGGGCGATGGCTACACCTTC
TRBV7-8	TRBJ2-7	once	TRBD1	CASSLKGTGTYEQYF	TGTGCCAGCAGCTTAAAAGGGACAGGGACCTACGAGCAGTACTTC
TRBV7-9	TRBJ2-3	NA	NA	CASSPPARPGDTQYF	TGTGCCAGCAGCCCCCCCGCGCGACCAGGGGATACGCAGTATTTT
TRBV6-1	TRBJ1-1	few	NA	CASSELPNTEAFF	TGTGCCAGCAGTGAACTTCCGAACACTGAAGCTTTCTTT
TRBV9	TRBJ1-4	NA	NA	CASSVGGSRFGEKLFF	TGTGCCAGCAGCGTAGGAGGTTCGAGGTTTGGGGAAAAACTGTTTTTT
TRBV5-1	TRBJ2-7	NA	NA	CASSPIDRNYEQYF	TGCGCCAGCAGCCCTATCGACAGAAACTACGAGCAGTACTTC
TRBV2	TRBJ1-3	NA	NA	CASSGVTGNTIYF	TGTGCCAGCAGTGGAGTTACTGGAAACACCATATATTTT
TRBV7-9	TRBJ2-5	NA	TRBD2	CASSTGTSVRETQYF	TGTGCCAGCAGCACCGGGACTAGTGTTCGGGAGACCCAGTACTTC
TRBV6-5	TRBJ2-5	NA	NA	CASSYNEGRQETQYF	TGTGCCAGCAGTTATAACGAGGGGAGGCAAGAGACCCAGTACTTC
TRBV5-1	TRBJ1-5	few	TRBD1	CASSLDRGTGRSNQPQHF	TGCGCCAGCAGCTTGGACAGGGGGACAGGTCGAAGCAATCAGCCCCAGCATTTT
TRBV18	TRBJ2-7	few	TRBD1	CASSPDDRVSYEQYF	TGTGCCAGCTCACCCGACGACAGGGTATCCTACGAGCAGTACTTC
TRBV29-1	TRBJ1-1	NA	NA	CSVSRQAGAEAFF	TGCAGCGTCTCCCGACAGGCCGGAGCTGAAGCTTTCTTT
TRBV12-5	TRBJ2-3	few	TRBD1	CASGSGTGLSTDTQYF	TGTGCTAGTGGCTCCGGGACAGGGCTGAGCACAGATACGCAGTATTTT
TRBV4-2	TRBJ2-5	NA	TRBD2	CASSQAASREGRLEYF	TGTGCCAGCAGCCAAGCGGCGTCTCGGGAGGGCCGTTTGGAGTACTTC
TRBV7-2	TRBJ2-7	NA	NA	CASSLGVGSYEQYF	TGTGCAAGCAGCTTGGGAGTAGGCTCCTACGAGCAGTACTTC
TRBV30	TRBJ1-1	NA	NA	CAWSPIWGGAGTEAFF	TGTGCCTGGAGTCCCATTTGGGGTGGGGCGGGAACTGAAGCTTTCTTT
TRBV6-5	TRBJ2-7	few	TRBD2	CASSSRTSGFNEQYF	TGTGCCAGCAGTTCCCGGACTAGCGGATTTAACGAGCAGTACTTC
TRBV9	TRBJ2-1	NA	TRBD2	CASSWTSGAYNEQFF	TGTGCCAGCAGCTGGACTAGCGGGGCTTACAATGAGCAGTTCTTC
TRBV5-4	TRBJ2-6	few	NA	CASSLAVYSGANVLTF	TGTGCCAGCAGCTTGGCGGTCTACTCTGGGGCCAACGTCCTGACTTTC
TRBV29-1	TRBJ2-1	NA	NA	CSVVDGSSYNEQFF	TGCAGCGTTGTGGACGGGAGCTCCTACAATGAGCAGTTCTTC
TRBV18	TRBJ1-3	NA	NA	CASSPSGGIGNTIYF	TGTGCCAGCTCACCTTCTGGGGGGATTGGAAACACCATATATTTT
TRBV30	TRBJ1-1	once	TRBD1	CAWLQDRRTSF	TGTGCCTGGCTCCAGGACAGGAGGACTTCCTTT
TRBV5-4	TRBJ1-1	NA	TRBD1	CASSLTGTGGAGTFF	TGTGCCAGCAGCTTGACCGGGACAGGGGGCGCGGGGACTTTCTTT
TRBV5-1	TRBJ1-2	few	NA	CASSLDTYGYTF	TGCGCCAGCAGCTTGGACACCTATGGCTACACCTTC
TRBV21-1	TRBJ2-1	NA	NA	CASSKEGATYNEQFF	TGTGCCAGCAGCAAAGAAGGGGCAACCTACAATGAGCAGTTCTTC
TRBV7-6	TRBJ2-3	NA	TRBD2	CASSFRGGDTQYF	TGTGCCAGCAGCTTTCGGGGGGGAGATACGCAGTATTTT